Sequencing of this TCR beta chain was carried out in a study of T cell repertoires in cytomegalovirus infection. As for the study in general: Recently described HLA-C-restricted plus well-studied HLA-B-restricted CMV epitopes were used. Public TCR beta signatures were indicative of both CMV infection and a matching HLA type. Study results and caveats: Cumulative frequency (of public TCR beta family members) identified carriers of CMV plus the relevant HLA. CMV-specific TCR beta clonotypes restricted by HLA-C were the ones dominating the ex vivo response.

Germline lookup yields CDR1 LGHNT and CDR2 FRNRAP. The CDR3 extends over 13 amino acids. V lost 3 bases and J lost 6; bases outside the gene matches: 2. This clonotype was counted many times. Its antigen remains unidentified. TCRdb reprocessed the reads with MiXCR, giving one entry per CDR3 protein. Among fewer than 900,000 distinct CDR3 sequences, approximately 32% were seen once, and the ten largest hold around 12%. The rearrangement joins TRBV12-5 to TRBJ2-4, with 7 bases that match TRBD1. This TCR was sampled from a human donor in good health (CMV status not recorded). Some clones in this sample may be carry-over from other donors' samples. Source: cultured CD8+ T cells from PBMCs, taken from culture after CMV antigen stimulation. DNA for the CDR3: TGTGCTAGTGGTTTATGGGACAGAAACATTCAGTACTTC. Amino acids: CASGLWDRNIQYF.